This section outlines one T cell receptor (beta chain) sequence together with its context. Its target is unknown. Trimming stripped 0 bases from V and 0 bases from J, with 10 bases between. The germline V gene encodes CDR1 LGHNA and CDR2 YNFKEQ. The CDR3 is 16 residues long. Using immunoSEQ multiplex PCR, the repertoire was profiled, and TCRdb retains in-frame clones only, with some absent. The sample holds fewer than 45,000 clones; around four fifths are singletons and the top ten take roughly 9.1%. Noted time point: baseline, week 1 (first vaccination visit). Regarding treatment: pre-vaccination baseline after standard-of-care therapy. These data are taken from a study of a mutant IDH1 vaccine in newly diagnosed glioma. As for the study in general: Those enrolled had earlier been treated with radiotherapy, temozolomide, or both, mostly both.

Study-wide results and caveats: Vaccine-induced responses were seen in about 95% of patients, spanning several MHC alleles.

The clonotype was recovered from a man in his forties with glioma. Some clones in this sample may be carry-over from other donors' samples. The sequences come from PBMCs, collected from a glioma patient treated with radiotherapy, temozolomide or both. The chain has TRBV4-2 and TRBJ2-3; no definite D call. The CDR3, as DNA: TGTGCCAGCAGCCAAGATGGCCGACTTAGCACAGATACGCAGTATTTT. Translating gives CASSQDGRLSTDTQYF.